This T cell receptor (beta chain) was sequenced during a study of molecular identifiers for immune sequencing clone quantification. General study findings and limits: With a barcode shared among identical TCR molecules, highly expanded clone sizes could be underestimated.

The germline V gene has CDR1 KGHDR and CDR2 SFDVKD. Trimming removed 0 bases at V and 5 bases at J, with 4 bases between. There are 13 residues in the CDR3. Note on this clonotype: Its antigen is not identified.

TCRdb called the PCR reads again in MiXCR, with one record for every CDR3 protein. The table records fewer than 45,000 distinct CDR3 sequences, about 19% of them present only once. The sample taken for sequencing was naive CD8+ T cells from blood, with Jurkat cell RNA spiked in. Subset described: FACS-sorted CD8+CD4-CCR7+CD45RA+ naive T cells. The sequence came from a human donor in good health. Some libraries in this study had Jurkat cell RNA spiked in. The chain combines TRBV24-1 with TRBJ2-1; D gene ambiguous. DNA of the CDR3: TGTGCCACCAGTGATTTGGGGGACAATGAGCAGTTCTTC. It yields the protein CATSDLGDNEQFF.